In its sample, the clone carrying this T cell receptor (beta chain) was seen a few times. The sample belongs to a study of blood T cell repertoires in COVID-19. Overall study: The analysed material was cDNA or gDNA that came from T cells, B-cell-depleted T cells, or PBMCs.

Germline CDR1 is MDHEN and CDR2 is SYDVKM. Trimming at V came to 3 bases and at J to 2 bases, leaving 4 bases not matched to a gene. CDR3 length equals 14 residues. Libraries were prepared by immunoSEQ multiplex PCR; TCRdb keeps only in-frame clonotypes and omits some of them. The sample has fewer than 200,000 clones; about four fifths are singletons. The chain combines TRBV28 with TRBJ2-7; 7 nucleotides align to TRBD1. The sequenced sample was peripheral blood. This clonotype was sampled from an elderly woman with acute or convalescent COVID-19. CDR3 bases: TGTGCCAGCAGTTTCCCAGGGGGAGCCTACGAGCAGTACTTC. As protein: CASSFPGGAYEQYF.